One and the same sample provided the 23 T cell receptor beta chains below, sequenced in a study of blood T cell repertoires in COVID-19. The method was immunoSEQ multiplex PCR; TCRdb's version includes in-frame clones alone and lacks a portion of them. The sample contains about 110,000 clones, around 83% of which appear only once. Sequencing input: peripheral blood. The receptors were gathered from a woman between 70 and 85 years old with acute or convalescent COVID-19.

The chain uses TRBV14 and TRBJ2-1; D is ambiguous. V was trimmed by 2 bases and J by 5 bases, leaving 4 bases between them. The CDR3 has 12 amino acids. Germline assignment: CDR1 SGHDN and CDR2 FVKESK. CDR3: CASSQNNNEQFF. The CDR3, as DNA: TGTGCCAGCAGCCAAAACAACAATGAGCAGTTCTTC.

The V call is TRBV5-1, the J call TRBJ2-5; 11 positions match TRBD2. Germline lookup yields CDR1 SGHRS and CDR2 YFSETQ. The CDR3 spans 17 residues. V was clipped by 4 bases and J by 4 bases; unmatched bases: 12. DNA of the CDR3: TGCGCCAGCAGCCCGGGGGCACTAGCGGGGGTAGGAGAGACCCAGTACTTC. Residues: CASSPGALAGVGETQYF.

The V and J genes are TRBV29-1 and TRBJ1-1; D gene ambiguous. This CDR3 region has 12 residues. CDR1 is SQVTM and CDR2 is ANQGSEA in the germline V gene. Trimming removed 8 bases at V and 1 base at J, with 11 bases between. CDR3 nucleotides: TGCAGCATCGGGAAGGCGAACACTGAAGCTTTCTTT. As protein: CSIGKANTEAFF.

The chain recombines TRBV11-1 with TRBJ1-3; 8 bases are a match to TRBD1. The CDR3 has 15 amino acids. The V gene end was trimmed by 4 bases and the J gene end by 4 bases; junction bases not matched to a gene: 6. CDR1 SGHAT and CDR2 FQDESV come from the germline V gene (reference sequence). The CDR3 DNA follows: TGTGCCAGCAGCTCGGACAGGGACTACGGAAACACCATATATTTT. Encoded protein: CASSSDRDYGNTIYF. Full variable domain (missing parts from reference TRBV11-1 and TRBJ1-3): EAEVAQSPRYKITEKSQAVAFWCDPISGHATLYWYRQILGQGPELLVQFQDESVVDDSQLPKDRFSAERLKGVDSTLKIQPAELGDSAMYLCASSSDRDYGNTIYFGEGSWLTVV.

The chain combines TRBV12-3 or TRBV12-4 with TRBJ1-2; TRBD1 is a possible D gene (6 bases). This CDR3 spans 12 amino acids. The germline V and J ends were trimmed by 10 bases and 5 bases, with 14 bases remaining between them. For the CDR3, the DNA is TGTGCCACCTCAGGCCAGGGGTATGGCTACACCTTC. Translation gives CATSGQGYGYTF.

V usage is TRBV7-9 and J usage is TRBJ2-2; D is uncertain. V shed 4 bases and J shed 6 bases, with 6 bases lying between them. Looked up from germline, CDR1 is SEHNR and CDR2 is FQNEAQ (reference sequence). The CDR3 contains 12 residues. The CDR3 DNA reads TGTGCCAGCAGCTCATTTCCCGGGGAGCTGTTTTTT. Amino acid sequence: CASSSFPGELFF. Complete variable domain (other parts from reference TRBV7-9 and TRBJ2-2): DTGVSQNPRHKITKRGQNVTFRCDPISEHNRLYWYRQTLGQGPEFLTYFQNEAQLEKSRLLSDRFSAERPKGSFSTLEIQRTEQGDSAMYLCASSSFPGELFFGEGSRLTVL.

The genes are TRBV5-1 and TRBJ2-3, with TRBD1 matching over 8 bases. The V segment lost 4 bases and the J segment 6 bases; nucleotides outside the gene matches: 7. The CDR3 is 14 amino acids. Germline V lookup: CDR1 SGHRS, CDR2 YFSETQ. CDR3 loop: CASSPGTGGDTQYF. CDR3 bases: TGCGCCAGCAGCCCCGGGACAGGAGGCGATACGCAGTATTTT.

This chain uses TRBV28 with TRBJ2-7, with no clear D. CDR1 MDHEN and CDR2 SYDVKM come from the germline V gene. The length of the CDR3 is 13 residues. The germline V and J ends were trimmed by 5 bases and 4 bases, with 12 bases remaining between them. CDR3 in amino acids: CASSHQDSYEQYV. The CDR3 bases are TGTGCCAGCAGTCACCAAGACTCTTACGAGCAGTACGTC.

This chain links TRBV6-1 with TRBJ2-1; 11 positions agree with TRBD2. Germline V gene sequence: CDR1 MNHNS, CDR2 SASEGT. The trim removed 2 bases at V and 9 bases at J, leaving 9 bases unmatched. This CDR3 region has 16 residues. For the CDR3, the DNA is TGTGCCAGCAGTGAAATAGGCCTAGCGGGAGGTGGTGAGCAGTTCTTC. This codes for CASSEIGLAGGGEQFF.

The chain is built from TRBV6-1 and TRBJ1-1, with D unclear. This CDR3 is 14 amino acids long. V was trimmed by 3 bases and J by 0 bases, leaving 8 bases between them. Germline CDR1 is MNHNS and CDR2 is SASEGT. The CDR3 DNA reads as TGTGCCAGCAGTGAGAGAACGTTGAACACTGAAGCTTTCTTT. Residues: CASSERTLNTEAFF.

The chain combines TRBV15 with TRBJ1-2; 7 nucleotides match TRBD1. There are 16 residues in the CDR3. V shed 4 bases, J shed 4 bases, and the junction held 12 bases outside the gene matches. Germline lookup yields CDR1 LNHNV and CDR2 YYDKDF (reference sequence). This CDR3 is CATSNPLQGLAYGYTF. CDR3 DNA sequence: TGTGCCACCAGCAACCCGTTACAGGGGCTTGCCTATGGCTACACCTTC.

This clone was seen a single time. The rearrangement links TRBV6-5 to TRBJ2-1, with D maybe TRBD2 (6 bases). The germline CDR1 and CDR2 sequences are MNHEY and SVGAGI. Between the trimmed V and J ends, which lost 10 bases and 0 bases, there was a span of 16 bases. The CDR3 covers 15 residues. CDR3 sequence reads: CAIAWDGGSYNEQFF. Here the CDR3 DNA reads TGTGCCATCGCGTGGGACGGGGGCTCCTACAATGAGCAGTTCTTC.

The rearrangement joins TRBV19 to TRBJ2-7; 8 bases are shared with TRBD2. CDR1 and CDR2 from the germline V gene are LNHDA and SQIVND (reference sequence). CDR3 length: 16 amino acids. The V gene end was trimmed by 5 bases and the J gene end by 0 bases; junction bases not matched to a gene: 9. The CDR3 sequence is CASSPLQRGSSYEQYF. The CDR3 bases are TGTGCCAGTAGTCCTCTGCAGCGGGGGAGCTCCTACGAGCAGTACTTC.

V is TRBV6-2 or TRBV6-3 and J is TRBJ2-7; D possibly corresponds to TRBD2 (6 bases). V lost 4 bases and J lost 7, with 14 bases in between. Germline V CDR1 and CDR2: MNHEY, SVGEGT. The CDR3 has 13 residues. As DNA, the CDR3 is TGTGCCAGCAGTTTGCGCCACGGAGGGGAGCAGTACGTC. This translates into CASSLRHGGEQYV.

The rearrangement links TRBV5-1 to TRBJ1-5, with D unresolved. The CDR3 consists of 14 residues. The V and J ends lost 4 bases and 7 bases respectively, with 15 bases between them. The germline gives CDR1 SGHRS, CDR2 YFSETQ. In DNA, the CDR3 is TGCGCCAGCAGCCGTCTCGGGATGGGGCAGCCCCAGCATTTT. Translated: CASSRLGMGQPQHF.

As DNA, the CDR3 is TGTGCCAGCAGTTACAGGAGGGATGGCTACACCTTC. This encodes CASSYRRDGYTF. V is TRBV28 and J is TRBJ1-2, with D maybe TRBD1 (5 bases). CDR3 length equals 12 residues. Germline loops: CDR1 MDHEN, CDR2 SYDVKM. Trimming removed 4 bases from V and 6 bases from J, with 9 bases in between.

The genes are TRBV30 and TRBJ1-4, with D tentatively TRBD1 (5 bases). In germline, CDR1 is GTSNPN, CDR2 SVGIG (reference sequence). The CDR3 is 15 amino acids. The V gene lost 0 bases and the J gene lost 7 bases, with 15 bases spanning the gap. DNA for the CDR3: TGTGCCTGGAGTGTGAGGGGAGGGCTGGGTGAAAAACTGTTTTTT. Translation gives CAWSVRGGLGEKLFF.

The rearrangement links TRBV5-5 to TRBJ1-1; D is possibly TRBD1 (5 bases). The CDR3 has 16 amino acids. CDR1 and CDR2 from the germline V gene are SGHKS and YYEKEE (reference sequence). The V and J ends lost 0 bases and 1 base respectively, with 13 bases between them. The CDR3 sequence: CASSLGTLGENTEAFF. The DNA of the CDR3 is TGTGCCAGCAGCTTGGGTACTCTAGGGGAGAACACTGAAGCTTTCTTT.

This chain links TRBV18 with TRBJ1-3, with a weak D call TRBD1 (6 bases). With 3 bases removed from V and 2 bases from J, the gap between germline ends came to 11 bases. The CDR3 is 15 residues long. The germline V gene encodes CDR1 KGHSH and CDR2 LQKENI. For the CDR3, the DNA is TGTGCCAGCTCACCTGACACAGGGACTGGAAACACCATATATTTT. Protein sequence: CASSPDTGTGNTIYF.

The gene calls are TRBV4-1 and TRBJ1-4, with D hard to call. Germline V lookup: CDR1 MGHRA, CDR2 YSYEKL. The CDR3 is 15 amino acids. V was clipped by 6 bases and J by 5 bases, with 16 bases between them. The CDR3 loop is CASRVLTELNEKLFF. The CDR3 DNA reads TGCGCCAGCAGGGTACTTACTGAACTCAATGAAAAACTGTTTTTT.

V and J are TRBV5-4 and TRBJ2-3; a weak D match, TRBD1 (6 bases). V gave up 7 bases and J gave up 1 base, with 10 bases separating them. Germline V CDR1 and CDR2: SGHNT, YYREEE (reference sequence). The CDR3 length is 13 residues. Here the CDR3 DNA reads TGTGCCAGCGGGAACAGGGGCACAGATACGCAGTATTTT. Protein sequence: CASGNRGTDTQYF.

The rearrangement links TRBV5-4 to TRBJ1-6; weak D call: TRBD1 (5 bases). The germline V and J ends were trimmed by 1 base and 6 bases, with 11 bases remaining between them. This CDR3 has 15 amino acids. Germline V CDR1 and CDR2: SGHNT, YYREEE (reference sequence). The CDR3 protein is CASSLPTGGNSPLHF. The CDR3 bases are TGTGCCAGCAGCTTGCCGACGGGGGGTAATTCACCCCTCCACTTT.

V is TRBV5-1 and J is TRBJ2-4; possible D gene TRBD2, 5 bases. This CDR3 contains 15 residues. Germline V CDR1 and CDR2: SGHRS, YFSETQ. V was cut by 1 base and J by 9 bases, with 17 bases left in between. Here the CDR3 DNA reads TGCGCCAGCAGCTTGTCCTCTTCAGGAGGAGGCATTCAGTACTTC. Translating gives CASSLSSSGGGIQYF.